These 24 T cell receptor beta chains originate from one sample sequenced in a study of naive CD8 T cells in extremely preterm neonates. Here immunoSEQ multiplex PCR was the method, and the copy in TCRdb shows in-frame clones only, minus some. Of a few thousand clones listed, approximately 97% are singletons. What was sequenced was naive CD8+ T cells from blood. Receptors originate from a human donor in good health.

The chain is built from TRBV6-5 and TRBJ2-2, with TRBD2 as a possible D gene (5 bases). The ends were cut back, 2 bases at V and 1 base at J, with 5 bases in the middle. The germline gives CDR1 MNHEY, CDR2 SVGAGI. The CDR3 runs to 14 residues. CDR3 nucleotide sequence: TGTGCCAGCAGTTACGGAGGGAACACCGGGGAGCTGTTTTTT. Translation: CASSYGGNTGELFF.

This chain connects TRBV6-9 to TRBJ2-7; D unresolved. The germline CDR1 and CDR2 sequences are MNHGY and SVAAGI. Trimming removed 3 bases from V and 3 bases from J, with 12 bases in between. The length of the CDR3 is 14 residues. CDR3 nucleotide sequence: TGTGCCAGCAGTTACGTAGTAGATGACTACGAGCAGTACGTC. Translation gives CASSYVVDDYEQYV.

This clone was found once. The CDR3 sequence is CASSPDRESETQYF. In nucleotides, the CDR3 is TGTGCCAGCAGCCCAGACAGGGAGTCCGAGACCCAGTACTTC. The rearrangement links TRBV7-6 to TRBJ2-5, with TRBD1 identical over 7 bases. Germline CDR1 is SGHVS and CDR2 is FNYEAQ. This CDR3 region has 14 residues. Unmatched junction bases numbered 8, after V lost 5 bases and J lost 5 bases.

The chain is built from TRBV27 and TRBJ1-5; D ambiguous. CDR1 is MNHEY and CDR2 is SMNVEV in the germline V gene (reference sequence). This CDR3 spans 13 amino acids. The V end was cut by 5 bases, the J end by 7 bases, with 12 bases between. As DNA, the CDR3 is TGTGCCAGCAGTCCCGACATCTCCCAGCCCCAGCATTTT. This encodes CASSPDISQPQHF.

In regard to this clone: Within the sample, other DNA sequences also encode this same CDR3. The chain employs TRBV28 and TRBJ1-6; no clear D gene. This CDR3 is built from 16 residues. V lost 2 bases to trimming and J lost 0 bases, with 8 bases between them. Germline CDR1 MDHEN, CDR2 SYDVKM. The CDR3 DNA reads TGTGCCAGCAGTTTAATCCGAGCCTCCTATAATTCACCCCTCCACTTT. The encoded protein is CASSLIRASYNSPLHF.

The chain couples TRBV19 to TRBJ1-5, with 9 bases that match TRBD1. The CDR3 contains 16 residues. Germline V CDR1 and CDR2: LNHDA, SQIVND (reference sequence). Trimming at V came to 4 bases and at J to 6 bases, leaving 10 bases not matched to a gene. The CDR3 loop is CASSTPGTGKIQPQHF. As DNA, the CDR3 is TGTGCCAGTAGTACCCCCGGGACAGGGAAAATTCAGCCCCAGCATTTT.

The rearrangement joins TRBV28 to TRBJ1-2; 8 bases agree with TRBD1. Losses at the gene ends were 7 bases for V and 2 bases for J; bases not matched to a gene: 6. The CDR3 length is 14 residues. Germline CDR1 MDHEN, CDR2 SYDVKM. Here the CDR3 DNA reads TGTGCCAGCACTAGGACAGGGCGAAACTATGGCTACACCTTC. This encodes CASTRTGRNYGYTF.

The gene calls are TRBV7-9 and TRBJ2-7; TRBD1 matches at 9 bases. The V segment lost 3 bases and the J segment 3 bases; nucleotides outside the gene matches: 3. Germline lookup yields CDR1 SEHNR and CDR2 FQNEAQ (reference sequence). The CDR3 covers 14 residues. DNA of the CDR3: TGTGCCAGCAGCTTCGGGACAGGGAACTACGAGCAGTACTTC. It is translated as CASSFGTGNYEQYF.

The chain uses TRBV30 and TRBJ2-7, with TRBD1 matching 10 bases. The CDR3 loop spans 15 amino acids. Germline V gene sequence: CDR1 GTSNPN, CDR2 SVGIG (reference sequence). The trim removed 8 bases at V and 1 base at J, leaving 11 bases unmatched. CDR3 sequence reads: CAGAFRDRGSYEQYF. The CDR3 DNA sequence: TGTGCCGGTGCTTTTCGGGACAGGGGATCCTACGAGCAGTACTTC.

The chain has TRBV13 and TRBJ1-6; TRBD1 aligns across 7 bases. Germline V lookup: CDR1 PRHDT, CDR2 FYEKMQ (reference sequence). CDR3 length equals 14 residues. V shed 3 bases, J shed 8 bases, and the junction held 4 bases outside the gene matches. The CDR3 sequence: CASSFRGGDSPLHF. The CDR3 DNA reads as TGTGCCAGCAGCTTTCGAGGGGGCGATTCACCCCTCCACTTT.

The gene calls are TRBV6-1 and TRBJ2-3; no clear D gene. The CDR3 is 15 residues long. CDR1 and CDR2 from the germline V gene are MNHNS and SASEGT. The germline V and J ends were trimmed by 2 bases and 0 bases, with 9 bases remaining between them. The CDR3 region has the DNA TGTGCCAGCAGTGAATGGAGCGCGAGCACAGATACGCAGTATTTT. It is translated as CASSEWSASTDTQYF.

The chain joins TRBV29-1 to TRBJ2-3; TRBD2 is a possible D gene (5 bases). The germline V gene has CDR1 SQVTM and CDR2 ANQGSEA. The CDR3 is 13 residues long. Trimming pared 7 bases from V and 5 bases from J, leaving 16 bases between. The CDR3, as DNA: TGCAGCGCCCAAGGCCTAGCCGGAGATACGCAGTATTTT. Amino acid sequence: CSAQGLAGDTQYF.

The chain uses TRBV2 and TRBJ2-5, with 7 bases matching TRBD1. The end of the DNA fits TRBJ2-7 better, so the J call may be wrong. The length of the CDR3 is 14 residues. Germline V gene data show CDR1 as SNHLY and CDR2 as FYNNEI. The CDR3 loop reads CASSEVTGVYEQYF. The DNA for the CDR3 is TGTGCCAGCAGTGAAGTTACAGGGGTCTACGAGCAGTACTTC.

The CDR3 reads CASSFRTANYNEQFF. The CDR3 DNA follows: TGTGCCAGCAGCTTTCGGACAGCGAACTACAATGAGCAGTTCTTC. The chain employs TRBV5-5 and TRBJ2-1; D perhaps matches TRBD1 (6 bases). The CDR3 sequence is 15 residues long. V shed 2 bases and J shed 3 bases, with 12 bases lying between them. Germline V gene data show CDR1 as SGHKS and CDR2 as YYEKEE (reference sequence).

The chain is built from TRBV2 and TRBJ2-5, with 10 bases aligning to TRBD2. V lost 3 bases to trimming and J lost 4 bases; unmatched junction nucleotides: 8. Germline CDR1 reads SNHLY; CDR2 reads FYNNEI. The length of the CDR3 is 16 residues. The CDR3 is CASSDKLAGPRETQYF. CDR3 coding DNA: TGTGCCAGCAGTGATAAACTAGCGGGGCCACGAGAGACCCAGTACTTC.

The CDR3 DNA reads TGTGCCAGCAGCCCTGGCGGAGGGACTGAAGCTTTCTTT. Translated, it gives CASSPGGGTEAFF. The chain joins TRBV9 to TRBJ1-1, with D uncertain. The CDR3 covers 13 residues. V was trimmed by 4 bases and J by 5 bases, leaving 12 bases between them. The germline gives CDR1 SGDLS, CDR2 YYNGEE. The variable domain in full, with the rest retrieved from reference TRBV9 and TRBJ1-1, is DSGVTQTPKHLITATGQRVTLRCSPRSGDLSVYWYQQSLDQGLQFLIQYYNGEERAKGNILERFSAQQFPDLHSELNLSSLELGDSALYFCASSPGGGTEAFFGQGTRLTVV.

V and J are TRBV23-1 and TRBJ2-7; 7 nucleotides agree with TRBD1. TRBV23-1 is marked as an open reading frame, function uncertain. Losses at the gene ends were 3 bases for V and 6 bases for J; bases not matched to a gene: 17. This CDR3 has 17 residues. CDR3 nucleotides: TGCGCCAGCAGTCAGCCGTTGGGGCAGGGGGTTTATTTCGAGCAGTACGTC. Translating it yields CASSQPLGQGVYFEQYV.

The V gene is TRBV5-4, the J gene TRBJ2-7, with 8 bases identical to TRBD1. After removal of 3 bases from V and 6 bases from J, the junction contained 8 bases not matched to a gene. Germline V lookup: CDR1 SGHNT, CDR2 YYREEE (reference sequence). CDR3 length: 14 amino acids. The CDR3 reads CASSYNGQGSEQYF. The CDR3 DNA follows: TGTGCCAGCAGCTATAATGGACAGGGCAGCGAGCAGTACTTC.

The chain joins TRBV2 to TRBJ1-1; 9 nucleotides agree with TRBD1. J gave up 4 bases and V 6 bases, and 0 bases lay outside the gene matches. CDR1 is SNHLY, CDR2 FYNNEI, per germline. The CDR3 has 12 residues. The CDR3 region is CASRDRGTEAFF. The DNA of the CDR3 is TGTGCCAGCAGGGACAGGGGCACTGAAGCTTTCTTT.

CDR3 sequence reads: CASSVAGGHSYNEQFF. CDR3 nucleotide sequence: TGTGCCAGCAGCGTGGCGGGGGGGCATAGTTACAATGAGCAGTTCTTC. This chain links TRBV9 with TRBJ2-1, with 9 bases aligning to TRBD2. With 2 bases clipped from V and 4 bases from J, the junction kept 7 bases outside the gene matches. The CDR3 loop spans 16 amino acids. Germline lookup yields CDR1 SGDLS and CDR2 YYNGEE.

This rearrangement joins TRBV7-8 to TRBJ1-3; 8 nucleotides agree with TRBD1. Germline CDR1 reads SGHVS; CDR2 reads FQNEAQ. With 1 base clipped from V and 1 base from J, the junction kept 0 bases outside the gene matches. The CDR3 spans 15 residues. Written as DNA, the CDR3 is TGTGCCAGCAGCTTAGGACAGGGGTCTGGAAACACCATATATTTT. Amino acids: CASSLGQGSGNTIYF.

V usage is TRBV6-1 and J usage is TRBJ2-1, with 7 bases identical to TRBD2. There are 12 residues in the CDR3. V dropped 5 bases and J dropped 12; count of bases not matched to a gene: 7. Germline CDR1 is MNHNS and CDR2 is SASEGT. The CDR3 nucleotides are TGTGCCAGCAGTACCCGGGGGGTCGTGCAGTTCTTC. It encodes CASSTRGVVQFF.

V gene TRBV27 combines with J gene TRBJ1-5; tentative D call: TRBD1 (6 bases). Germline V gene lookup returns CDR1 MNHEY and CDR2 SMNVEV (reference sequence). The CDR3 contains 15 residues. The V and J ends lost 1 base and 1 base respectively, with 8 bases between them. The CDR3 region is CASSLWGGSNQPQHF. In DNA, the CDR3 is TGTGCCAGCAGTTTATGGGGGGGCAGCAATCAGCCCCAGCATTTT.

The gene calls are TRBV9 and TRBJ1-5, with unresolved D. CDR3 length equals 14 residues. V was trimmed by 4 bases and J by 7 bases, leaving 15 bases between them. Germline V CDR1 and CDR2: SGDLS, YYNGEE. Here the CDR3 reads CASSPGGFGQPQHF. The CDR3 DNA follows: TGTGCCAGCAGCCCGGGAGGGTTTGGACAGCCCCAGCATTTT.